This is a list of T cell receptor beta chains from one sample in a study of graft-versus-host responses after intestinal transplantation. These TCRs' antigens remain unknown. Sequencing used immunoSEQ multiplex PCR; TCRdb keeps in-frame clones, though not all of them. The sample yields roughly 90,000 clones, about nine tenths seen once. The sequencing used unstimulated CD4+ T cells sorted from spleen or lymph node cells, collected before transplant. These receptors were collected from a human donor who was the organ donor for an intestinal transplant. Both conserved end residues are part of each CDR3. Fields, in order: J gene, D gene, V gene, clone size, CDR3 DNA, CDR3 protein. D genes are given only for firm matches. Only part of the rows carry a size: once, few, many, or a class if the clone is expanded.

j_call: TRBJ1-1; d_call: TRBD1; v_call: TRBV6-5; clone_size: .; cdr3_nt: TGTGCCAGCAGTATCGACAGGGCCACCAACACTGAAGCTTTCTTT; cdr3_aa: CASSIDRATNTEAFF
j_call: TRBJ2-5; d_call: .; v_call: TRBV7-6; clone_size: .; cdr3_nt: TGTGCCAGCAGCCAGGGTCGGCTAGAGACCCAGTACTTC; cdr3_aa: CASSQGRLETQYF
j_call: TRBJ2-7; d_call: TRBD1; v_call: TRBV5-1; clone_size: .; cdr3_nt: TGCGCCAGCAGATGGGGACAGGACACCTACGAGCAGTACTTC; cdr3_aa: CASRWGQDTYEQYF
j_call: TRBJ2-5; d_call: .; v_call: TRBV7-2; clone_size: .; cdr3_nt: TGTGCCAGCAGCTTGACTCCTAGATTAGAGACCCAGTACTTC; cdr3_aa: CASSLTPRLETQYF
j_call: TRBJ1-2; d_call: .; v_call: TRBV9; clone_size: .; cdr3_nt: TGTGCCAGCAGCGCCAATGAGGGCGCAGGCCCCTATGGCTACACCTTC; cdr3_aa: CASSANEGAGPYGYTF
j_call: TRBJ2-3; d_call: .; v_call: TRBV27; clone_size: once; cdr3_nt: TGTGCCAGCAGTTTTTCCCGGTTACCCAGGGATACGCAGTATTTT; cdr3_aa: CASSFSRLPRDTQYF
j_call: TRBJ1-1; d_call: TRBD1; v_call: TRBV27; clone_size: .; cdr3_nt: TGTGCCAGCCGGGACAGGTTAAGGCCGTCTGAAGCTTTCTTT; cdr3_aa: CASRDRLRPSEAFF
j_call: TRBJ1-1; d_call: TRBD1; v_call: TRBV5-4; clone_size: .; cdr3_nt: TGTGCCAGCAGCTTGGCCGGGACAGGGGGCCCGCAGATGAACACTGAAGCTTTCTTT; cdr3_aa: CASSLAGTGGPQMNTEAFF
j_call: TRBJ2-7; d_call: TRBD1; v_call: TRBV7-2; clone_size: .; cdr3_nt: TGTGCCAGCACCCAAGGACAGGTGGCCTACGAGCAGTACTTC; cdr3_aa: CASTQGQVAYEQYF
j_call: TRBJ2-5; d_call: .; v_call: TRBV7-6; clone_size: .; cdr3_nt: TGTGCCAGCAGCTTAAGGTCAGGGATGGGACAAGAGACCCAGTACTTC; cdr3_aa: CASSLRSGMGQETQYF
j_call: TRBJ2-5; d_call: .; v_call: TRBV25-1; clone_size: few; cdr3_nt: TGTGCCAGCAGTCCGGGGGGCAGCCGATGGGGAGAGACCCAGTACTTC; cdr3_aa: CASSPGGSRWGETQYF
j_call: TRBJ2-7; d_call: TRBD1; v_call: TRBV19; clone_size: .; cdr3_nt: TGTGCCAGTAGTGTCGCTGGACAGGGCTCCTACGAGCAGTACTTC; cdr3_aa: CASSVAGQGSYEQYF
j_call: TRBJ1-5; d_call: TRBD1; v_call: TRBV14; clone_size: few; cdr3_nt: TGTGCCAGCAGCCGACAGGGGGCAGGTCAGCCCCAGCATTTT; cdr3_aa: CASSRQGAGQPQHF
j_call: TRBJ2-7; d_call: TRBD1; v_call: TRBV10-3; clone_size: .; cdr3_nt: TGTGCCATCAGTGAGCCATACTCCAGGGGGCTGTCCGGGGGCTACGAGCAGTACTTC; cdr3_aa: CAISEPYSRGLSGGYEQYF
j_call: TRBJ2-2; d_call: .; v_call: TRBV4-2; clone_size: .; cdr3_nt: TGTGCCAGCAGCCAAGACAGGGTCTTGGTCGGGGAGCTGTTTTTT; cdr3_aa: CASSQDRVLVGELFF
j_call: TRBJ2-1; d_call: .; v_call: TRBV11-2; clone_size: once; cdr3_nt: TGTGCCAGCAGCCGGGAGTTAGGTGAGCAGTTCTTC; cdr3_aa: CASSRELGEQFF
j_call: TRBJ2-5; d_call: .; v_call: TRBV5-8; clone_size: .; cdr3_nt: TGTGCCAGCAGCTTGAGATACCCGGGGGAGACCCAGTACTTC; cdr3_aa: CASSLRYPGETQYF
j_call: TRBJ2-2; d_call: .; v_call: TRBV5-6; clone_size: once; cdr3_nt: TGTGCCAGCAGCTTGGCCCCAGCCGGGGAGCTGTTTTTT; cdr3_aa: CASSLAPAGELFF
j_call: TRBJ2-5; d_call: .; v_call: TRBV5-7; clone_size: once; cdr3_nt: TGTGCCAGCAGCTTAGCGTACCCTCAGGAGACCCAGTACTTC; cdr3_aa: CASSLAYPQETQYF
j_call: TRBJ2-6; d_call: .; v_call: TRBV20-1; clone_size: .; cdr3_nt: TGCAGTGCTTATGGGGCCAACGTCCTGACTTTC; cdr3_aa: CSAYGANVLTF
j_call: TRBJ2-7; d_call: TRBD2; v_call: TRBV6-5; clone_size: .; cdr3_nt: TGTGCCAGCAGGTCACTAGCGTCCTACGAGCAGTACTTC; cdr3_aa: CASRSLASYEQYF
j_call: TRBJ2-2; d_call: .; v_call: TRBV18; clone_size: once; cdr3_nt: TGTGCCAGCTCACCGCGGCTAGCCGCCGGGGAGCTGTTTTTT; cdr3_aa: CASSPRLAAGELFF